Only a few counts were recorded for the clone carrying this TCR beta chain. Its target is unknown. The data derive from a study of memory CD4+ T cells and cytomegalovirus serostatus. Overall study findings and caveats: Median bootstrapped AUC for CMV status was just under 0.97 originally, approximately 0.93 US-trained.

The sort gate was single viable CD3+CD4+CD8-CD45RO+ cells for memory CD4+ T cells. TCRdb's copy holds only in-frame clones and misses some; the assay was immunoSEQ multiplex PCR. The sample records roughly 60,000 clones, roughly 81% being singletons. This CDR3 is built from 14 residues. The germline V gene has CDR1 SNHLY and CDR2 FYNNEI. The V gene end was trimmed by 4 bases and the J gene end by 5 bases; junction bases not matched to a gene: 5. The chain couples TRBV2 to TRBJ2-7; 10 bases agree with TRBD2. The sample taken for sequencing was memory CD4+ T cells from blood. The sequence was obtained from an adult in good health and CMV-seronegative. The CDR3 DNA sequence: TGTGCCAGCAGTGGCACGGGACTAGCGAACGAGCAGTACTTC. Translating it yields CASSGTGLANEQYF. The variable domain in full, completed from reference TRBV2 and TRBJ2-7, reads EPEVTQTPSHQVTQMGQEVILRCVPISNHLYFYWYRQILGQKVEFLVSFYNNEISEKSEIFDDQFSVERPDGSNFTLKIRSTKLEDSAMYFCASSGTGLANEQYFGPGTRLTVT.